This passage covers 24 T cell receptor beta chains from one sample sequenced in a study of shared clonotypes between healthy human individuals. Profiling relied on immunoSEQ multiplex PCR, and the TCRdb table lists in-frame clones only, not all of them. The table lists around 1.6 million clones, roughly 98% of them singletons, with about 0.45% in the top ten. The sample was naive CD4+ T cells sorted from blood. Subset specified: CD45RA+ positively selected. The receptors stem from a man aged 25-45 years in good health.

J is TRBJ2-1 and V is TRBV7-9, with TRBD2 matching 9 bases. This CDR3 contains 15 residues. Germline CDR1 and CDR2: SEHNR and FQNEAQ (reference sequence). J was trimmed by 8 bases and V by 6 bases; bases with no gene match: 11. CDR3 nucleotides: TGTGCCAGCAGTCTGCCGGGACTAGCCTATGATGAGCAGTTCTTC. This gives the protein CASSLPGLAYDEQFF.

In DNA, the CDR3 is TGTGCCAGTAGAGTACTAGGGACCTACGAGCAGTACTTC. This sequence encodes CASRVLGTYEQYF. The V gene is TRBV19, the J gene TRBJ2-7; D perhaps matches TRBD2 (5 bases). This CDR3 region has 13 residues. V lost 6 bases, J lost 2 bases, and 11 bases lay in between. Germline V gene lookup returns CDR1 LNHDA and CDR2 SQIVND (reference sequence).

The chain combines TRBV7-9 with TRBJ2-7; perhaps TRBD2 as D (6 bases). The CDR3 is 16 residues long. Germline CDR1 is SEHNR and CDR2 is FQNEAQ (reference sequence). V was cut by 3 bases and J by 2 bases, with 17 bases left in between. CDR3 in amino acids: CASSFPGGTSPYEQYF. The CDR3 DNA sequence: TGTGCCAGCAGCTTCCCGGGCGGGACCTCACCCTACGAGCAGTACTTC.

The chain joins TRBV6-1 to TRBJ2-4, with D hard to call. V gave up 7 bases and J gave up 0 bases, with 13 bases separating them. Germline V lookup: CDR1 MNHNS, CDR2 SASEGT. The CDR3 length is 15 residues. CDR3 bases: TGTGCCAGCACCTCGTCCAGGATAGCCAAAAACATTCAGTACTTC. It is translated as CASTSSRIAKNIQYF.

This chain uses TRBV18 with TRBJ2-7; TRBD2 agrees at 8 bases. Trimming cost V 1 base and J 3 bases; bases outside gene matches: 8. The CDR3 is 16 amino acids. Germline CDR1 is KGHSH and CDR2 is LQKENI. This CDR3 reads CASSPLSSGSGYEQYF. The CDR3 DNA reads TGTGCCAGCTCACCACTATCGAGCGGGAGTGGCTACGAGCAGTACTTC.

A note on this clone: The same CDR3 is also encoded by other DNA sequences in this sample. This chain uses TRBV5-1 with TRBJ2-5; 8 nucleotides line up with TRBD1. Trimming removed 0 bases from V and 1 base from J; junction bases left unmatched: 5. CDR1 SGHRS and CDR2 YFSETQ come from the germline V gene. This CDR3 is 16 amino acids long. CDR3 amino acids: CASSLGFGQGQETQYF. In DNA, the CDR3 is TGCGCCAGCAGCTTGGGGTTCGGACAGGGCCAAGAGACCCAGTACTTC. The complete variable domain, with remaining parts taken from reference TRBV5-1 and TRBJ2-5, reads KAGVTQTPRYLIKTRGQQVTLSCSPISGHRSVSWYQQTPGQGLQFLFEYFSETQRNKGNFPGRFSGRQFSNSRSEMNVSTLELGDSALYLCASSLGFGQGQETQYFGPGTRLLVL.

The chain recombines TRBV6-6 with TRBJ2-4, with D perhaps assigned TRBD1 or TRBD2 (6 bases each). There are 13 residues in the CDR3. Per germline, CDR1 MNHNY and CDR2 SVGAGI (reference sequence). The V and J ends lost 5 bases and 3 bases respectively, with 8 bases between them. As DNA, the CDR3 is TGTGCCAGCAGTGAGGGGGGCAAAAACATTCAGTACTTC. Translating it yields CASSEGGKNIQYF.

The chain joins TRBV7-9 to TRBJ2-7; 10 nucleotides agree with TRBD1. CDR1 and CDR2 (germline): SEHNR, FQNEAQ (reference sequence). J gave up 2 bases and V 7 bases, and 5 bases lay outside the gene matches. This CDR3 region has 14 residues. CDR3 protein: CASTGDRGPYEQYF. CDR3 DNA: TGTGCCAGCACTGGGGACAGGGGCCCCTACGAGCAGTACTTC. Using reference TRBV7-9 and TRBJ2-7 for the parts outside the CDR3, the full variable domain is DTGVSQNPRHKITKRGQNVTFRCDPISEHNRLYWYRQTLGQGPEFLTYFQNEAQLEKSRLLSDRFSAERPKGSFSTLEIQRTEQGDSAMYLCASTGDRGPYEQYFGPGTRLTVT.

As concerns this clone: The sample holds other DNA sequences that translate to the same CDR3. The V gene is TRBV7-9, the J gene TRBJ2-1; no clear D. Trimming took 6 bases from V and 1 from J, leaving 7 bases between them. The CDR3 is 13 amino acids. Per the germline V gene, CDR1 is SEHNR and CDR2 is FQNEAQ (reference sequence). CDR3 in amino acids: CASSRNSYNEQFF. CDR3 nucleotides: TGTGCCAGCAGTCGGAATTCCTACAATGAGCAGTTCTTC. Variable domain in full (rest from reference TRBV7-9 and TRBJ2-1): DTGVSQNPRHKITKRGQNVTFRCDPISEHNRLYWYRQTLGQGPEFLTYFQNEAQLEKSRLLSDRFSAERPKGSFSTLEIQRTEQGDSAMYLCASSRNSYNEQFFGPGTRLTVL.

The chain links TRBV4-3 to TRBJ1-2, with D perhaps TRBD1 (5 bases). CDR1 and CDR2 (germline): LGHNA, YSLEER. The CDR3 is made up of 14 amino acids. Trimming removed 1 base from V and 7 bases from J, with 13 bases in between. CDR3 residues: CASSQVRGDGGYTF. The CDR3 DNA is TGCGCCAGCAGCCAAGTACGAGGGGACGGTGGCTACACCTTC.

On this clone: Different DNA sequences within this sample yield the same CDR3. This rearrangement joins TRBV6-1 to TRBJ2-5; D unresolved. The CDR3 is 10 residues long. The germline gives CDR1 MNHNS, CDR2 SASEGT. In nucleotides, the CDR3 is TGTGCTAGTGCCTTTGAGACCCAGTACTTC. It translates to CASAFETQYF.

The V gene is TRBV30, the J gene TRBJ1-4; D unresolved. CDR3 length: 14 amino acids. From germline, CDR1 is GTSNPN and CDR2 SVGIG (reference sequence). V shed 2 bases and J shed 5 bases, with 12 bases lying between them. CDR3 bases: TGTGCCTGGAGTATGCTGTCGACAAATGAAAAACTGTTTTTT. Its protein is CAWSMLSTNEKLFF.

The chain employs TRBV6-6 and TRBJ2-7, with D perhaps matching TRBD1 (5 bases). The V gene's germline CDR1 is MNHNY and CDR2 SVGAGI (reference sequence). Trimming cost V 0 bases and J 3 bases, with 12 bases left between them. The CDR3 has 15 residues. The DNA of the CDR3 is TGTGCCAGCAGTTACTCTCAGGGTGAGGACTACGAGCAGTACTTC. This gives the protein CASSYSQGEDYEQYF.

V usage is TRBV11-2 and J usage is TRBJ2-1, with D maybe TRBD2 (6 bases). The V end was cut by 1 base, the J end by 5 bases, with 15 bases between. This CDR3 is built from 16 residues. From germline, CDR1 is SGHAT and CDR2 FQNNGV. In DNA form, the CDR3 reads TGTGCCAGCAGCTTAGGTATGGGGACTGGTAACAATGAGCAGTTCTTC. This encodes CASSLGMGTGNNEQFF.

This clone has a single count. This chain uses TRBV19 with TRBJ1-1; D ambiguous. V was cut by 2 bases and J by 3 bases, with 10 bases left in between. Germline CDR1 LNHDA, CDR2 SQIVND (reference sequence). The CDR3 runs 14 residues. As DNA, the CDR3 is TGTGCCAGTAGTATACGGGGAGGCCACACTGAAGCTTTCTTT. Translated, it gives CASSIRGGHTEAFF.

This chain links TRBV10-3 with TRBJ2-3; 8 nucleotides align to TRBD2. CDR3 length equals 17 residues. Trimming at V came to 2 bases and at J to 4 bases, leaving 11 bases not matched to a gene. Germline values: CDR1 ENHRY, CDR2 SYGVKD. DNA for the CDR3: TGTGCCATCAGTGAGAATTTTGGACTAGCATCTTCAGATACGCAGTATTTT. Translation gives CAISENFGLASSDTQYF.

This chain uses TRBV5-1 with TRBJ1-4; 7 bases are shared with TRBD1. Germline V CDR1 and CDR2: SGHRS, YFSETQ. V dropped 4 bases and J dropped 5; count of bases not matched to a gene: 8. The CDR3 is 15 amino acids. The CDR3 coding sequence is TGCGCCAGCAGCCTACTATCGACAGGGAATGAAAAACTGTTTTTT. Encoded protein: CASSLLSTGNEKLFF.

This sequence joins TRBV11-2 and TRBJ2-3, with unresolved D. There are 10 residues in the CDR3. V gave up 5 bases and J gave up 6 bases, with 3 bases separating them. CDR1 is SGHAT, CDR2 FQNNGV, per germline. CDR3 residues: CASSHDTQYF. The CDR3 DNA sequence: TGTGCCAGCAGCCACGATACGCAGTATTTT.

The V and J genes are TRBV7-2 and TRBJ2-7; a weak D match, TRBD1 (7 bases). The V gene's germline CDR1 is SGHTA and CDR2 FQGNSA. Trimming cost V 7 bases and J 0 bases, with 16 bases left between them. The CDR3 contains 15 residues. CDR3 in amino acids: CASNLATGSSYEQYF. CDR3 in DNA: TGTGCCAGCAACCTAGCGACAGGGAGCTCCTACGAGCAGTACTTC.

The rearrangement links TRBV6-5 to TRBJ2-5; the match to TRBD1 covers 10 bases. The CDR3 has 14 residues. After removal of 5 bases from V and 3 bases from J, the junction contained 3 bases not matched to a gene. Germline CDR1 reads MNHEY; CDR2 reads SVGAGI. The CDR3 DNA reads TGTGCCAGCAGTAGGACAGGGGGTGAAGAGACCCAGTACTTC. Protein product: CASSRTGGEETQYF.

V and J are TRBV6-6 and TRBJ1-5, with D possibly matching TRBD1 (5 bases). Trimming pared 6 bases from V and 7 bases from J, leaving 13 bases between. The CDR3 totals 13 residues. From germline, CDR1 is MNHNY and CDR2 SVGAGI (reference sequence). CDR3 sequence: CASSGRARQPQHF. In DNA, the CDR3 is TGTGCCAGCAGCGGCAGGGCGAGGCAGCCCCAGCATTTT.

V gene TRBV13 combines with J gene TRBJ2-7, with TRBD2 matching over 10 bases. Germline assignment: CDR1 PRHDT and CDR2 FYEKMQ (reference sequence). After removal of 5 bases from V and 6 bases from J, the junction contained 10 bases not matched to a gene. The CDR3 is 15 amino acids. CDR3 protein: CASSRTSGGTFEQYF. CDR3 DNA: TGTGCCAGCAGCCGGACTAGCGGAGGGACTTTCGAGCAGTACTTC. Full variable domain (remainder filled in from reference TRBV13 and TRBJ2-7): AAGVIQSPRHLIKEKRETATLKCYPIPRHDTVYWYQQGPGQDPQFLISFYEKMQSDKGSIPDRFSAQQFSDYHSELNMSSLELGDSALYFCASSRTSGGTFEQYFGPGTRLTVT.

The gene calls are TRBV5-1 and TRBJ2-2; D may be TRBD1 (5 bases). Trimming removed 0 bases from V and 6 bases from J, with 18 bases in between. Germline lookup yields CDR1 SGHRS and CDR2 YFSETQ. The CDR3 totals 17 residues. The CDR3 region is CASSLGAGSKVPGELFF. Written as DNA, the CDR3 is TGCGCCAGCAGCTTGGGTGCAGGGTCGAAGGTCCCCGGGGAGCTGTTTTTT.

This clone was detected once. The chain joins TRBV5-1 to TRBJ2-2; 10 positions match TRBD2. The trim removed 0 bases at V and 6 bases at J, leaving 2 bases unmatched. The CDR3 covers 15 residues. Per the germline V gene, CDR1 is SGHRS and CDR2 is YFSETQ. The CDR3 coding sequence is TGCGCCAGCAGCTTGGAACTAGCGGGGTCCGGGGAGCTGTTTTTT. It codes for CASSLELAGSGELFF.